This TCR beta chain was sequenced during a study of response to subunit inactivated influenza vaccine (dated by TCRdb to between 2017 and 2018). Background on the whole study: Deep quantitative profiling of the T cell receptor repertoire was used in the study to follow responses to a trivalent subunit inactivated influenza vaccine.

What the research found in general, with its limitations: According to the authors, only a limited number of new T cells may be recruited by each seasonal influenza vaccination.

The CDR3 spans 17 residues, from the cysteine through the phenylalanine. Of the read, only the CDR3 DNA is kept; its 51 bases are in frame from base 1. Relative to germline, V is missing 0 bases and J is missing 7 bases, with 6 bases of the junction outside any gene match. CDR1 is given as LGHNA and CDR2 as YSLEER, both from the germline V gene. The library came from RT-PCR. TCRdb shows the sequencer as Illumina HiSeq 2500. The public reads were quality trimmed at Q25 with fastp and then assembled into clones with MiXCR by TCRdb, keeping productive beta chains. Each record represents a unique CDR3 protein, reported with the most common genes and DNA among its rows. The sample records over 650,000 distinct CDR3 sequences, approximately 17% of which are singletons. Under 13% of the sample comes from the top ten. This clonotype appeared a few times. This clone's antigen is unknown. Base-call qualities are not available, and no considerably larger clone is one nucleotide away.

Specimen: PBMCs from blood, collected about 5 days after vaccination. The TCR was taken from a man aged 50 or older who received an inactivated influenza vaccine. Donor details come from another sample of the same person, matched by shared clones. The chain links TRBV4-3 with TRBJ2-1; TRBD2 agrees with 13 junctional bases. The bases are TGCGCCAGCAGCCAAGAGTTGCGACTAGCGGGAGGTAATGAGCAGTTCTTC. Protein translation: CASSQELRLAGGNEQFF.